Reported below is one TCR beta chain. The antigen remains unidentified. CDR1 and CDR2 from the germline V gene are SGHRS and YFSETQ. The V and J ends lost 1 base and 7 bases respectively, with 12 bases between them. This CDR3 comprises 14 residues. This entry comes from a study of shared clonotypes between healthy human individuals. The method was immunoSEQ multiplex PCR; TCRdb's version includes in-frame clones alone and lacks a portion of them. This sample has about 1.1 million clones, with roughly 77% found just once. All of the donors resided in Nashville, Tennessee, and each was a Caucasian adult. The authors divided CD4+ cells into CD45RA+ naive and CD45RA-negative memory subsets. Study outcomes and limitations: Having only a few donors restricted how much genetic and exposure-history diversity was captured. Richness estimates generally favored naive over memory subsets.

The TCR originated in a man younger than 30 in good health. Some clones in this sample may be carry-over from other donors' samples. V is TRBV5-1 and J is TRBJ2-1, with TRBD1 as a possible D gene (6 bases). Sequencing was performed on memory CD4+ T cells from PBMCs. Subset given: CD45RA-negative fraction. DNA of the CDR3: TGCGCCAGCAGCTTGATGAGACAGGAAAATGAGCAGTTCTTC. Translated, it gives CASSLMRQENEQFF.